This T cell receptor beta chain was sequenced during a study of shared clonotypes between healthy human individuals. Using immunoSEQ multiplex PCR, the repertoire was profiled, and TCRdb retains in-frame clones only, with some absent. Of more than 1,200,000 clones in the sample, roughly 98.5% were seen once. Sequenced: naive CD4+ T cells sorted from blood. Subset in this sample: CD45RA+ positively selected. This clonotype was sampled from a young man in good health.

The CDR3 DNA is TGTGCCAGCAGCTTGGAGGGGAGACCCCAAGAGACCCAGTACTTC. Its protein is CASSLEGRPQETQYF. The chain couples TRBV5-4 to TRBJ2-5; D is possibly TRBD1 or TRBD2 (5 bases each). From germline, CDR1 is SGHNT and CDR2 YYREEE (reference sequence). The CDR3 runs to 15 residues. V lost 0 bases, J lost 1 base, and 10 bases lay in between. The full variable domain, its missing parts supplied by reference TRBV5-4 and TRBJ2-5, is ETGVTQSPTHLIKTRGQQVTLRCSSQSGHNTVSWYQQALGQGPQFIFQYYREEENGRGNFPPRFSGLQFPNYSSELNVNALELDDSALYLCASSLEGRPQETQYFGPGTRLLVL.